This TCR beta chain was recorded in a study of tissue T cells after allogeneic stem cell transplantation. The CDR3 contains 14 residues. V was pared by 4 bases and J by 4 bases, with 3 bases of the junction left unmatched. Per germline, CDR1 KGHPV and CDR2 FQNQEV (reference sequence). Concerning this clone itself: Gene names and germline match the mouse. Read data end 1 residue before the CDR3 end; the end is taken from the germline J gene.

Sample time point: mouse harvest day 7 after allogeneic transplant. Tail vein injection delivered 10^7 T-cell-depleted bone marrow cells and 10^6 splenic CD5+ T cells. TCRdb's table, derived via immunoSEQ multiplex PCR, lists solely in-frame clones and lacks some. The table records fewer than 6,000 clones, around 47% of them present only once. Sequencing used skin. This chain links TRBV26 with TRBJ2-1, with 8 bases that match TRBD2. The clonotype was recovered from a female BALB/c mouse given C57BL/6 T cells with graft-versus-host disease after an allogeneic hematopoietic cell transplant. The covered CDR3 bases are TGTGCCAGCAGTCACCGACTGGGGTATGCTGAGCAGTTC. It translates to CASSHRLGYAEQF. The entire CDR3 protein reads CASSHRLGYAEQFF.